At least ten counts were recorded for the clone carrying this T cell receptor (beta chain). TCR beta CDR3 regions were amplified from RNA transcripts. HTBI primers primed a first-round RT-PCR, and a second-round multiplex PCR followed. TCRdb passed the multiplex PCR reads through MiXCR, listing each CDR3 protein once. The table records fewer than 600,000 distinct CDR3 sequences, about an eighth of them present only once. V was shortened by 6 bases and J by 6 bases, with 15 bases between the two germline ends. CDR1 is KGHSH, CDR2 LQKENI, per germline. This CDR3 has 13 amino acids. The data derive from a study of Graves' ophthalmopathy and Graves' hyperthyroidism.

The clonotype was recovered from a woman between 25 and 40 years old with Graves' ophthalmopathy. The sample was blood. This sequence joins TRBV18 and TRBJ2-7, with a weak D call TRBD1 (7 bases). DNA of the CDR3: TGTGCCAGCTCGGAGGGACAGTTCCGCGAGCAGTACTTC. Residues: CASSEGQFREQYF.